This T cell receptor (beta chain) stems from a study of T cells after yellow fever vaccination. This clonotype was counted between two and nine times. Its antigen is undetermined. For TCR, cDNA came from 5'RACE template switching, which added a universal primer site and UMIs. TCRdb re-derived calls from the 5' RACE reads in MiXCR, one entry per CDR3 protein. The data contain about 120,000 distinct CDR3 sequences, over 8% of them singletons. The study, taken as a whole, reports: Re-detected after boosting: most primary clones, 96% of CD4 and 88% of CD8. Though it reached lower strength, the secondary response hit its peak faster, day 5 versus 15.

Trimming cost V 0 bases and J 5 bases, with 10 bases left between them. The CDR3 has 14 residues. The germline V gene has CDR1 LGHNA and CDR2 YNFKEQ. The chain uses TRBV4-2 and TRBJ1-1, with a weak D call TRBD1 (5 bases). The sequence was obtained from a man between 18 and 29 years old who received the YFV17D yellow fever vaccine. Source: CD8+ T cells sorted from PBMCs, taken on the day of the yellow fever booster vaccination. Here the CDR3 DNA reads TGTGCCAGCAGCCAAGAAGGGGTATGGACTGAAGCTTTCTTT. It encodes CASSQEGVWTEAFF.